This T cell receptor beta chain was retrieved from a study of T cells in Graves' hyperthyroidism and ophthalmopathy. About this clonotype: The junction departs from germline at one end; a sequencing error may be responsible.

CDR1 SQVTM and CDR2 ANQGSEA come from the germline V gene. The CDR3 is 14 amino acids. PBMCs were collected from an approximately 9.2 ml volume of fresh peripheral blood. Amplification targeted TCR beta CDR3 regions from RNA transcripts. The TCR CDR3 first-round RT-PCR relied on the HTBI primer set. TCRdb re-called the multiplex PCR reads through MiXCR, storing one row per CDR3 protein. The table has some 650,000 distinct CDR3 sequences, approximately 15% seen once; the top ten hold around 3.5%. V gene TRBV29-1 combines with J gene TRBJ2-5; perhaps TRBD1 as D (5 bases). Material: blood. The TCR was taken from a woman between 35 and 50 years old with Graves' ophthalmopathy. The CDR3 is CGVEFNRPQETQYF. CDR3 nucleotide sequence: TGCGGCGTTGAATTTAACAGGCCACAAGAGACCCAGTACTTC.